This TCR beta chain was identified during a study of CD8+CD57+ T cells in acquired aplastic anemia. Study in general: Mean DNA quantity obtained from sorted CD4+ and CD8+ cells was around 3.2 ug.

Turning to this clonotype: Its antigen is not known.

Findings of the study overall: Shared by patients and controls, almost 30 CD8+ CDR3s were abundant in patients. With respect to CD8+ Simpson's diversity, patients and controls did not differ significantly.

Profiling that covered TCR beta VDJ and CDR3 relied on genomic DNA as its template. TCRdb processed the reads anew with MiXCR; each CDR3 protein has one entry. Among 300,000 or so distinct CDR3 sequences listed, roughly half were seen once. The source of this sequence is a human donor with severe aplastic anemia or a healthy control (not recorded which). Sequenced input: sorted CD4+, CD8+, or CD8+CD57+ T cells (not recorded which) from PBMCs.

CDR3 bases: TGTGCCACGGGACAGGGCCATGAAAAACTGTTTTTT. Residues: CATGQGHEKLFF. The chain is built from TRBV2 and TRBJ1-4; TRBD1 matches 9 bases. V trimming: 10 bases; J trimming: 6 bases; junction bases outside the gene matches: 3. CDR3 length equals 12 residues. The germline V gene has CDR1 SNHLY and CDR2 FYNNEI. The variable domain in full, with the rest retrieved from reference TRBV2 and TRBJ1-4, is EPEVTQTPSHQVTQMGQEVILRCVPISNHLYFYWYRQILGQKVEFLVSFYNNEISEKSEIFDDQFSVERPDGSNFTLKIRSTKLEDSAMYFCATGQGHEKLFFGSGTQLSVL.